A selection of T cell receptor beta chains follows, all from one sample in a study of CD8+ T cells in alopecia areata. The protocol was immunoSEQ multiplex PCR, while the TCRdb copy is restricted to in-frame clones and leaves out a portion. The data hold 150,000 to 200,000 clones, with around 60% observed a single time. Sequences were derived from CD4+ T cells sorted from blood, sampled at week 0. These TCRs come from a human donor with alopecia areata. Both conserved end residues are part of each CDR3. The order of the fields is CDR3 protein, CDR3 DNA, D gene, J gene, clone size, V gene. A D gene is named only where the DNA matches it firmly. Clone sizes are given selectively: once, few, many, or a class where the clone is expanded.

CDR3aa: CSVEGHFQETQYF
CDR3nt: TGCAGCGTTGAAGGACACTTCCAAGAGACCCAGTACTTC
d_gene: -
j_gene: TRBJ2-5
abundance: -
v_gene: TRBV29-1

CDR3aa: CASSQANRGSYGYTF
CDR3nt: TGCGCCAGCAGCCAAGCGAACAGGGGTTCCTATGGCTACACCTTC
d_gene: TRBD1
j_gene: TRBJ1-2
abundance: -
v_gene: TRBV4-1

CDR3aa: CASSLVPTSTDTQYF
CDR3nt: TGTGCCAGCAGCTTAGTGCCCACTAGCACAGATACGCAGTATTTT
d_gene: -
j_gene: TRBJ2-3
abundance: -
v_gene: TRBV7-9

CDR3aa: CAWMVKGTDTQYF
CDR3nt: TGTGCCTGGATGGTGAAGGGCACAGATACGCAGTATTTT
d_gene: -
j_gene: TRBJ2-3
abundance: -
v_gene: TRBV30

CDR3aa: CASSRGGYTF
CDR3nt: TGCGCCAGCAGTCGGGGCGGCTACACCTTC
d_gene: -
j_gene: TRBJ1-2
abundance: -
v_gene: TRBV23-1

CDR3aa: CSVDFRGVGGYTF
CDR3nt: TGCAGCGTTGATTTTCGGGGGGTTGGTGGCTACACCTTC
d_gene: -
j_gene: TRBJ1-2
abundance: -
v_gene: TRBV29-1

CDR3aa: CASSYAYRRQPQHF
CDR3nt: TGTGCCAGCAGTTACGCCTACAGGCGGCAGCCCCAGCATTTT
d_gene: -
j_gene: TRBJ1-5
abundance: -
v_gene: TRBV6-5

CDR3aa: CSVRVGRANTGELFF
CDR3nt: TGCAGCGTCCGTGTGGGCAGAGCGAACACCGGGGAGCTGTTTTTT
d_gene: -
j_gene: TRBJ2-2
abundance: -
v_gene: TRBV29-1

CDR3aa: CAAQSGTTNSPLHF
CDR3nt: TGTGCCGCGCAGTCCGGGACAACAAATTCACCCCTCCACTTT
d_gene: -
j_gene: TRBJ1-6
abundance: -
v_gene: TRBV10-3

CDR3aa: CASSLRNEQFF
CDR3nt: TGTGCCAGCAGCCTCCGAAATGAGCAGTTCTTC
d_gene: -
j_gene: TRBJ2-1
abundance: -
v_gene: TRBV11-2

CDR3aa: CASSLDRENTQYF
CDR3nt: TGCGCCAGCAGCCTGGACAGGGAGAACACCCAGTACTTC
d_gene: TRBD1
j_gene: TRBJ2-5
abundance: few
v_gene: TRBV4-1

CDR3aa: CASSVEQSYQYF
CDR3nt: TGTGCCAGCAGCGTAGAACAGAGTTATCAGTATTTT
d_gene: -
j_gene: TRBJ2-3
abundance: -
v_gene: TRBV9

CDR3aa: CATSSPRLGNQPQHF
CDR3nt: TGTGCCACCAGCAGTCCTAGGTTGGGCAATCAGCCCCAGCATTTT
d_gene: -
j_gene: TRBJ1-5
abundance: -
v_gene: TRBV15

CDR3aa: CASSQDPREGEQYF
CDR3nt: TGCGCCAGCAGCCAAGATCCTAGGGAAGGGGAGCAGTACTTC
d_gene: -
j_gene: TRBJ2-7
abundance: -
v_gene: TRBV4-1

CDR3aa: CASSRLQETQYF
CDR3nt: TGTGCCAGCAGCCGCCTCCAAGAGACCCAGTACTTC
d_gene: -
j_gene: TRBJ2-5
abundance: -
v_gene: TRBV27

CDR3aa: CATSTGTDTQYF
CDR3nt: TGTGCCACCAGCACAGGGACAGATACGCAGTATTTT
d_gene: -
j_gene: TRBJ2-3
abundance: -
v_gene: TRBV15

CDR3aa: CAWSRVGSNQPQHF
CDR3nt: TGTGCCTGGAGTCGGGTGGGCAGCAATCAGCCCCAGCATTTT
d_gene: -
j_gene: TRBJ1-5
abundance: -
v_gene: TRBV30

CDR3aa: CASSRPRGDTEAFF
CDR3nt: TGTGCCAGCAGCCGACCCCGGGGGGACACTGAAGCTTTCTTT
d_gene: -
j_gene: TRBJ1-1
abundance: -
v_gene: TRBV7-8

CDR3aa: CAWSVNYGYTF
CDR3nt: TGTGCCTGGAGCGTTAACTATGGCTACACCTTC
d_gene: -
j_gene: TRBJ1-2
abundance: -
v_gene: TRBV30

CDR3aa: CAWSGYTGELFF
CDR3nt: TGTGCCTGGAGTGGGTACACCGGGGAGCTGTTTTTT
d_gene: -
j_gene: TRBJ2-2
abundance: few
v_gene: TRBV30

CDR3aa: CSVVSGGGSTGELFF
CDR3nt: TGCAGCGTTGTTTCAGGGGGCGGGAGCACCGGGGAGCTGTTTTTT
d_gene: -
j_gene: TRBJ2-2
abundance: -
v_gene: TRBV29-1

CDR3aa: CASSQGTGEKDQPQHF
CDR3nt: TGTGCCAGCAGCCAGGGGACAGGGGAAAAGGATCAGCCCCAGCATTTT
d_gene: TRBD1
j_gene: TRBJ1-5
abundance: -
v_gene: TRBV4-2

CDR3aa: CASSFYGQGNEAFF
CDR3nt: TGTGCCAGCAGTTTTTACGGACAGGGCAATGAAGCTTTCTTT
d_gene: TRBD1
j_gene: TRBJ1-1
abundance: -
v_gene: TRBV27

CDR3aa: CASKGTGGSDEQFF
CDR3nt: TGCGCCAGCAAAGGGACAGGGGGCTCGGATGAGCAGTTCTTC
d_gene: TRBD1
j_gene: TRBJ2-1
abundance: many
v_gene: TRBV5-1

CDR3aa: CASSPGHSQETQYF
CDR3nt: TGTGCCAGCAGCCCCGGGCACAGCCAAGAGACCCAGTACTTC
d_gene: -
j_gene: TRBJ2-5
abundance: -
v_gene: TRBV7-9

CDR3aa: CASSPGRISGANVLTF
CDR3nt: TGCGCCAGCAGCCCCGGACGGATCTCTGGGGCCAACGTCCTGACTTTC
d_gene: -
j_gene: TRBJ2-6
abundance: -
v_gene: TRBV5-1

CDR3aa: CASSRTALETQYF
CDR3nt: TGTGCCAGCAGCAGGACAGCTCTAGAGACCCAGTACTTC
d_gene: -
j_gene: TRBJ2-5
abundance: -
v_gene: TRBV25-1

CDR3aa: CAISGRVGDTQYF
CDR3nt: TGTGCCATCAGTGGACGGGTTGGGGATACGCAGTATTTT
d_gene: -
j_gene: TRBJ2-3
abundance: few
v_gene: TRBV10-3

CDR3aa: CASSPQAYEQYF
CDR3nt: TGTGCCAGCTCACCCCAGGCCTACGAGCAGTACTTC
d_gene: -
j_gene: TRBJ2-7
abundance: -
v_gene: TRBV18

CDR3aa: CASSPSPLQGAGYTF
CDR3nt: TGTGCCAGCAGCCCCTCTCCCTTGCAGGGCGCCGGCTACACCTTC
d_gene: -
j_gene: TRBJ1-2
abundance: -
v_gene: TRBV7-9

CDR3aa: CAWSVLGADTQYF
CDR3nt: TGTGCCTGGAGTGTGTTGGGGGCTGATACGCAGTATTTT
d_gene: -
j_gene: TRBJ2-3
abundance: -
v_gene: TRBV30

CDR3aa: CASSLSGTGIYGYTF
CDR3nt: TGTGCCAGCAGCTTGTCGGGGACGGGAATCTATGGCTACACCTTC
d_gene: -
j_gene: TRBJ1-2
abundance: -
v_gene: TRBV5-6

CDR3aa: CASSLEAAGYTF
CDR3nt: TGTGCCAGCAGCTTGGAGGCGGCCGGCTACACCTTC
d_gene: -
j_gene: TRBJ1-2
abundance: few
v_gene: TRBV5-6

CDR3aa: CASSGDTDTQYF
CDR3nt: TGTGCCAGCAGTGGGGACACAGATACGCAGTATTTT
d_gene: -
j_gene: TRBJ2-3
abundance: -
v_gene: TRBV6-5

CDR3aa: CSVGGQGAETQYF
CDR3nt: TGCAGCGTTGGTGGACAGGGGGCTGAGACCCAGTACTTC
d_gene: TRBD1
j_gene: TRBJ2-5
abundance: -
v_gene: TRBV29-1

CDR3aa: CASSLDPRSETQYF
CDR3nt: TGTGCCAGCAGCTTAGACCCAAGGTCGGAGACCCAGTACTTC
d_gene: -
j_gene: TRBJ2-5
abundance: -
v_gene: TRBV13

CDR3aa: CASSSAGGYTF
CDR3nt: TGTGCCAGTTCTTCGGCGGGAGGCTACACCTTC
d_gene: -
j_gene: TRBJ1-2
abundance: -
v_gene: TRBV9

CDR3aa: CASSPNTGTSVHEQFF
CDR3nt: TGTGCCAGCTCACCAAACACCGGGACTAGCGTCCATGAGCAGTTCTTC
d_gene: TRBD2
j_gene: TRBJ2-1
abundance: -
v_gene: TRBV18

CDR3aa: CASRRTGRLAGDEQYF
CDR3nt: TGTGCCAGCAGAAGGACAGGGAGGCTCGCTGGGGACGAGCAGTACTTC
d_gene: TRBD1
j_gene: TRBJ2-7
abundance: -
v_gene: TRBV27

CDR3aa: CSVQTSGGSYEQYF
CDR3nt: TGCAGCGTCCAAACTAGCGGGGGTTCCTACGAGCAGTACTTC
d_gene: TRBD2
j_gene: TRBJ2-7
abundance: few
v_gene: TRBV29-1

CDR3aa: CASSVNIGKNIQYF
CDR3nt: TGTGCCAGCAGTGTCAATATCGGTAAAAACATTCAGTACTTC
d_gene: -
j_gene: TRBJ2-4
abundance: -
v_gene: TRBV2

CDR3aa: CASSPGLSNQPQHF
CDR3nt: TGTGCCAGCAGCCCGGGTCTCAGCAATCAGCCCCAGCATTTT
d_gene: -
j_gene: TRBJ1-5
abundance: -
v_gene: TRBV5-6

CDR3aa: CASSPTSDRRKDGYTF
CDR3nt: TGTGCCAGCAGCCCTACATCGGACAGGAGGAAAGATGGCTACACCTTC
d_gene: TRBD1
j_gene: TRBJ1-2
abundance: -
v_gene: TRBV11-2

CDR3aa: CASSLKGLAATQYF
CDR3nt: TGTGCCAGCAGCTTAAAGGGACTAGCGGCGACCCAGTACTTC
d_gene: TRBD2
j_gene: TRBJ2-5
abundance: few
v_gene: TRBV7-9

CDR3aa: CASSQRTGMNTGELFF
CDR3nt: TGTGCCAGCAGCCAACGGACAGGAATGAACACCGGGGAGCTGTTTTTT
d_gene: TRBD1
j_gene: TRBJ2-2
abundance: few
v_gene: TRBV14